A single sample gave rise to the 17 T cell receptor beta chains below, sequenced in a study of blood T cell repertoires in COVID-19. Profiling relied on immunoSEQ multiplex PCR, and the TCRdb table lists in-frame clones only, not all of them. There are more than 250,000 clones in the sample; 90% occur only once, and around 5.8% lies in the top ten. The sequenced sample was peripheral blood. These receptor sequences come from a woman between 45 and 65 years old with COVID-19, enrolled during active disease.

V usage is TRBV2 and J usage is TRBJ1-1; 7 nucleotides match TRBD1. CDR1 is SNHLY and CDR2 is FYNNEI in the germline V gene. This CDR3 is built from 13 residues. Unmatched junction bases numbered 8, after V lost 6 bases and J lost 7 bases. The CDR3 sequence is CASRPETGSEAFF. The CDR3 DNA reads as TGTGCCAGCAGGCCCGAGACAGGGAGTGAAGCTTTCTTT.

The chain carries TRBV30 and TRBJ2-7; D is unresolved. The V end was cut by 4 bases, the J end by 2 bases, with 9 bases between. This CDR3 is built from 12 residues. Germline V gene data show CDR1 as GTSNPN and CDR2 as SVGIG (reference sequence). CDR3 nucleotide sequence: TGTGCCTGGACTGCCACGGCCTACGAGCAGTACTTC. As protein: CAWTATAYEQYF.

CDR3 coding DNA: TGTGCCAGCAGCTTTTACGGCAGGGGTGAAGCTTTCTTT. Translating gives CASSFYGRGEAFF. The chain joins TRBV5-5 to TRBJ1-1; possible D gene TRBD1, 6 bases. V was trimmed by 2 bases and J by 7 bases, leaving 12 bases between them. CDR3 length: 13 residues. Germline CDR1 is SGHKS and CDR2 is YYEKEE (reference sequence).

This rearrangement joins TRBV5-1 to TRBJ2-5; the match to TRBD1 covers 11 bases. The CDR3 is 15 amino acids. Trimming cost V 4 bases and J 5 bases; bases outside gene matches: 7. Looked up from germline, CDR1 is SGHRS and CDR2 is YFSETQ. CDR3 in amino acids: CASSVGQGALETQYF. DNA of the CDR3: TGCGCCAGCAGCGTCGGACAGGGGGCTTTGGAGACCCAGTACTTC.

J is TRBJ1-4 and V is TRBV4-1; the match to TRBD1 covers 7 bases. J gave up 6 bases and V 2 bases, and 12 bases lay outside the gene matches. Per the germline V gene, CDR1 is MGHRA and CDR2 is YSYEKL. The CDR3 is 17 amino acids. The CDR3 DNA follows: TGCGCCAGCAGCCAAAGAGGAACAGGGGTGTCTCATGAAAAACTGTTTTTT. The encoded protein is CASSQRGTGVSHEKLFF.

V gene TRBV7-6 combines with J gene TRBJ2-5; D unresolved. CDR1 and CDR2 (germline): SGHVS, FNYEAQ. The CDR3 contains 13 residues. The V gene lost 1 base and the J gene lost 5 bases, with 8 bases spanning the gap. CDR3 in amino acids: CASSLVRWETQYF. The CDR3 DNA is TGTGCCAGCAGCTTAGTCCGGTGGGAGACCCAGTACTTC.

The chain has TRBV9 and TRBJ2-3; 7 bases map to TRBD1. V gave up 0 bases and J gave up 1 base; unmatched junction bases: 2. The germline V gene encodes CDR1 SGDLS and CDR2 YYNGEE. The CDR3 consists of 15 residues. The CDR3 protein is CASSVGGGRTDTQYF. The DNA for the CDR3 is TGTGCCAGCAGCGTAGGAGGGGGCCGCACAGATACGCAGTATTTT.

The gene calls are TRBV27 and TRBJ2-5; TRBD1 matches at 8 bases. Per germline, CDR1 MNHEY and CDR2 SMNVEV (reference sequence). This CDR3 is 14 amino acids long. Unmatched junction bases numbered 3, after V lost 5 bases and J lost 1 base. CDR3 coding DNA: TGTGCCAGCAGTGGACAGGGCCTCCAAGAGACCCAGTACTTC. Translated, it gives CASSGQGLQETQYF.

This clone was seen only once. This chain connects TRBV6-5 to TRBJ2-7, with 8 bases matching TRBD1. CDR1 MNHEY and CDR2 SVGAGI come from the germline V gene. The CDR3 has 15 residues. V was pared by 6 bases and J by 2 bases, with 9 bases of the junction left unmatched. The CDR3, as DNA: TGTGCCAGCAGAGCTTCTCAGGGGGCGGCCTACGAGCAGTACTTC. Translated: CASRASQGAAYEQYF.

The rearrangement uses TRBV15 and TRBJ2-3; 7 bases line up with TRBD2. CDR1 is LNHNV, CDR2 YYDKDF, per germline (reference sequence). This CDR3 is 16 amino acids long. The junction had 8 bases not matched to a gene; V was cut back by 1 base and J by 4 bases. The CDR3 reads CATSRGTSAPSDTQYF. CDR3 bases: TGTGCCACCAGCAGAGGAACTAGCGCACCTTCAGATACGCAGTATTTT.

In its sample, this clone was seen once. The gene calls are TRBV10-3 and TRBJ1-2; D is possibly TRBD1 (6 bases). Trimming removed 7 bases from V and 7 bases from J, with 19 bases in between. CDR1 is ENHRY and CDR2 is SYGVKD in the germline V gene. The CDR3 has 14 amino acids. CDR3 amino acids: CAITPVGGAVGYTF. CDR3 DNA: TGTGCCATCACCCCGGTGGGGGGGGCCGTTGGCTACACCTTC.

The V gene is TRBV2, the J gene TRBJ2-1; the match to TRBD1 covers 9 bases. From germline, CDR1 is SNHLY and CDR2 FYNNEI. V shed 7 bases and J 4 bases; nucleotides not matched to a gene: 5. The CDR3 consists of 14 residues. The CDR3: CASTRGQGYNEQFF. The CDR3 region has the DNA TGTGCCAGCACCCGGGGACAGGGATACAATGAGCAGTTCTTC.

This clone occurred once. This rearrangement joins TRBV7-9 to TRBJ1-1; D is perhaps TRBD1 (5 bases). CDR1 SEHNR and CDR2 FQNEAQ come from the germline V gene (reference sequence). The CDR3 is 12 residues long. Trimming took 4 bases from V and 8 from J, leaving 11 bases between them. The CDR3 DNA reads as TGTGCCAGCAGCTCCTCGACAGCAGAAGCTTTCTTT. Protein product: CASSSSTAEAFF.

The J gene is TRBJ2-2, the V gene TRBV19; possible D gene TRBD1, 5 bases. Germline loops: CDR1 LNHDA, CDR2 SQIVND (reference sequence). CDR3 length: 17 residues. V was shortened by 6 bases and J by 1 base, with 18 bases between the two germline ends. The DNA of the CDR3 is TGTGCCAGTAGCTCCCGAAGGAACAGGAGGAACACCGGGGAGCTGTTTTTT. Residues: CASSSRRNRRNTGELFF.

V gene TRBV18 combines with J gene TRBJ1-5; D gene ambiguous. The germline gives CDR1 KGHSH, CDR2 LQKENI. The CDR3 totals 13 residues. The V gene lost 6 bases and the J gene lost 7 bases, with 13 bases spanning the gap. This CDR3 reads CASSLPGEQPQHF. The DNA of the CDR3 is TGTGCCAGCTCCCTACCGGGAGAACAGCCCCAGCATTTT.

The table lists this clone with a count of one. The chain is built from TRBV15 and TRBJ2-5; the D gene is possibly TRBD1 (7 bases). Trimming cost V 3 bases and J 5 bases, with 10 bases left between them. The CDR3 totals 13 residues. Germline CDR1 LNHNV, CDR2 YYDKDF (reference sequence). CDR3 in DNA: TGTGCCACCAGCAGGGCAGGGGGGGAGACCCAGTACTTC. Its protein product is CATSRAGGETQYF. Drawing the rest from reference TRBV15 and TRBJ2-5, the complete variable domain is DAMVIQNPRYQVTQFGKPVTLSCSQTLNHNVMYWYQQKSSQAPKLLFHYYDKDFNNEADTPDNFQSRRPNTSFCFLDIRSPGLGDTAMYLCATSRAGGETQYFGPGTRLLVL.

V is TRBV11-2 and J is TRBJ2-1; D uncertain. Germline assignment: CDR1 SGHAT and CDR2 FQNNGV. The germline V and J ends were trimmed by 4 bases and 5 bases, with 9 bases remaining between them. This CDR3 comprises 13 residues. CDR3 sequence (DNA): TGTGCCAGCAGCTCAGGCTTGGACAATGAGCAGTTCTTC. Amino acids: CASSSGLDNEQFF.